These T cell receptor beta chains were read from a single sample in a study of post-analysis software for immune sequencing data. TCRdb reprocessed the PCR reads with MiXCR, giving one entry per CDR3 protein. The repertoire holds approximately 350,000 distinct CDR3 sequences, with around 37% as singletons. Sequencing input: blood. These receptors were obtained from a girl aged 10 to 17 with multiple sclerosis. The CDR3 runs from the conserved cysteine through the conserved F or W. D genes are given only for firm matches. Size is stated for part of the rows, as once, few or many counts, or as a class when the clone is expanded.

j_gene: TRBJ1-2; d_gene: -; len: 14; v_gene: TRBV28; abundance: few; CDR3aa: CASRPGDKPYGYTF; CDR3nt: TGTGCCAGCAGGCCTGGGGACAAGCCCTATGGCTACACCTTC
j_gene: TRBJ1-6; d_gene: TRBD1; len: 15; v_gene: TRBV10-3; abundance: -; CDR3aa: CAISDGQGSKSPLHF; CDR3nt: TGTGCCATCAGTGATGGACAGGGATCGAAGTCGCCCCTCCACTTT
j_gene: TRBJ2-1; d_gene: TRBD1; len: 16; v_gene: TRBV29-1; abundance: few; CDR3aa: CSVEVYDRGDYNEQFF; CDR3nt: TGCAGCGTTGAAGTCTACGACAGGGGGGATTACAATGAGCAGTTCTTC
j_gene: TRBJ1-2; d_gene: -; len: 12; v_gene: TRBV14; abundance: many; CDR3aa: CASSQDRRGYTF; CDR3nt: TGTGCCAGCAGCCAGGACCGGAGAGGCTACACCTTC
j_gene: TRBJ2-1; d_gene: -; len: 14; v_gene: TRBV5-5; abundance: -; CDR3aa: CASSPPMKAGEQFF; CDR3nt: TGTGCCAGCAGCCCCCCGATGAAGGCGGGAGAGCAGTTCTTC
j_gene: TRBJ2-1; d_gene: TRBD2; len: 12; v_gene: TRBV29-1; abundance: -; CDR3aa: CSVEGGGNEQFF; CDR3nt: TGCAGCGTTGAAGGCGGGGGCAATGAGCAGTTCTTC
j_gene: TRBJ1-5; d_gene: -; len: 15; v_gene: TRBV4-3; abundance: -; CDR3aa: CASIPGRDIHQPQHF; CDR3nt: TGCGCCAGCATACCTGGCAGGGACATCCATCAGCCCCAGCATTTT
j_gene: TRBJ2-1; d_gene: -; len: 13; v_gene: TRBV10-3; abundance: few; CDR3aa: CAISDSKYNEQFF; CDR3nt: TGTGCCATCTCGGACAGCAAATACAATGAGCAGTTCTTC
j_gene: TRBJ1-5; d_gene: -; len: 15; v_gene: TRBV28; abundance: -; CDR3aa: CASSKDSPPRGPQHF; CDR3nt: TGTGCCAGCAGCAAAGACAGCCCCCCTAGGGGTCCCCAGCATTTT
j_gene: TRBJ2-1; d_gene: -; len: 15; v_gene: TRBV9; abundance: once; CDR3aa: CVSSVITTSYNEQFF; CDR3nt: TGTGTCAGCAGCGTAATCACCACCTCCTACAATGAGCAGTTCTTC
j_gene: TRBJ2-4; d_gene: -; len: 16; v_gene: TRBV11-1; abundance: few; CDR3aa: CASSFGRERAKNIQYF; CDR3nt: TGTGCCAGCAGCTTCGGCAGGGAGAGGGCCAAAAACATTCAGTACTTC
j_gene: TRBJ1-1; d_gene: -; len: 14; v_gene: TRBV18; abundance: -; CDR3aa: CASSPPSGKPEAFF; CDR3nt: TGTGCCAGCTCACCACCGTCAGGGAAGCCTGAAGCTTTCTTT
j_gene: TRBJ1-2; d_gene: -; len: 14; v_gene: TRBV6-5; abundance: -; CDR3aa: CASSSPGSRYGYTF; CDR3nt: TGTGCCAGCAGTTCTCCCGGTAGTCGCTATGGCTACACCTTC
j_gene: TRBJ2-7; d_gene: -; len: 16; v_gene: TRBV4-2; abundance: -; CDR3aa: CASSQTVGSFSYEQYF; CDR3nt: TGTGCCAGCAGCCAAACTGTGGGGTCCTTTTCCTACGAGCAGTACTTC
j_gene: TRBJ2-5; d_gene: TRBD1; len: 15; v_gene: TRBV3-1; abundance: -; CDR3aa: CASSQAFDRGETQYF; CDR3nt: TGTGCCAGCAGCCAAGCTTTCGACAGGGGAGAGACCCAGTACTTC
j_gene: TRBJ1-4; d_gene: TRBD1; len: 15; v_gene: TRBV5-4; abundance: once; CDR3aa: CASSSNRGLEEKLFF; CDR3nt: TGTGCCAGCAGCTCAAACAGGGGGCTTGAAGAAAAACTGTTTTTT
j_gene: TRBJ2-5; d_gene: -; len: 13; v_gene: TRBV10-3; abundance: few; CDR3aa: CAISEQYQETQYF; CDR3nt: TGTGCCATCAGTGAGCAGTACCAAGAGACCCAGTACTTC
j_gene: TRBJ2-1; d_gene: TRBD2; len: 17; v_gene: TRBV27; abundance: few; CDR3aa: CASSLSSGGGFYNEQFF; CDR3nt: TGTGCCAGCAGTTTGAGTAGCGGGGGGGGATTTTACAATGAGCAGTTCTTC
j_gene: TRBJ2-1; d_gene: -; len: 14; v_gene: TRBV24-1; abundance: -; CDR3aa: CATGTSRRDNEQFF; CDR3nt: TGTGCCACTGGGACTTCTAGACGAGACAATGAGCAGTTCTTC
j_gene: TRBJ2-7; d_gene: -; len: 14; v_gene: TRBV18; abundance: few; CDR3aa: CASSPRRDSYEQYF; CDR3nt: TGTGCCAGCTCACCCCGGAGAGATTCCTACGAGCAGTACTTC
j_gene: TRBJ1-2; d_gene: TRBD1; len: 12; v_gene: TRBV6-1; abundance: -; CDR3aa: CASRDSSYGYTF; CDR3nt: TGTGCCAGCCGGGACAGCTCCTATGGCTACACCTTC
j_gene: TRBJ1-4; d_gene: TRBD1; len: 14; v_gene: TRBV5-1; abundance: -; CDR3aa: CASSNGTGNEKLFF; CDR3nt: TGCGCCAGCAGCAACGGGACAGGAAATGAAAAACTGTTTTTT
j_gene: TRBJ2-4; d_gene: -; len: 13; v_gene: TRBV1; abundance: -; CDR3aa: CTSSPIGRDIQYF; CDR3nt: TGCACCAGCAGCCCCATAGGGCGGGACATTCAGTACTTC
j_gene: TRBJ2-7; d_gene: TRBD2; len: 13; v_gene: TRBV12-3/TRBV12-4; abundance: -; CDR3aa: CASGLAGSYEQYF; CDR3nt: TGTGCCTCGGGGCTAGCGGGGTCCTACGAGCAGTACTTC
j_gene: TRBJ1-1; d_gene: -; len: 12; v_gene: TRBV29-1; abundance: -; CDR3aa: CSAGLMNTEAFF; CDR3nt: TGCAGCGCGGGACTGATGAACACTGAAGCTTTCTTT
j_gene: TRBJ1-2; d_gene: -; len: 15; v_gene: TRBV4-1; abundance: -; CDR3aa: CASSQVKGGNYGYTF; CDR3nt: TGCGCCAGCAGCCAGGTGAAGGGGGGGAACTATGGCTACACCTTC
j_gene: TRBJ2-1; d_gene: -; len: 14; v_gene: TRBV4-2; abundance: few; CDR3aa: CASSRVGGNNEQFF; CDR3nt: TGTGCCAGCAGTCGCGTTGGGGGAAACAATGAGCAGTTCTTC
j_gene: TRBJ2-4; d_gene: -; len: 14; v_gene: TRBV7-2; abundance: -; CDR3aa: CASSLGWGGNIQYF; CDR3nt: TGTGCCAGCAGCTTAGGGTGGGGCGGAAACATTCAGTACTTC
j_gene: TRBJ2-1; d_gene: TRBD1; len: 16; v_gene: TRBV7-9; abundance: few; CDR3aa: CASSPRQGGSVNEQFF; CDR3nt: TGTGCCAGCAGCCCCCGACAGGGGGGTTCCGTTAATGAGCAGTTCTTC
j_gene: TRBJ1-5; d_gene: -; len: 15; v_gene: TRBV4-3; abundance: -; CDR3aa: CASSQDRGLGQPQHF; CDR3nt: TGCGCCAGCAGCCAAGATAGAGGGTTAGGTCAGCCCCAGCATTTT
j_gene: TRBJ2-7; d_gene: -; len: 12; v_gene: TRBV7-9; abundance: few; CDR3aa: CASSLLSNEQYF; CDR3nt: TGTGCCAGCAGCTTATTATCGAACGAGCAGTACTTC
j_gene: TRBJ1-1; d_gene: TRBD1; len: 17; v_gene: TRBV29-1; abundance: -; CDR3aa: CSVGDRGLGGMRGEAFF; CDR3nt: TGCAGCGTTGGGGACAGGGGGCTAGGAGGAATGCGGGGCGAAGCTTTCTTT
j_gene: TRBJ1-6; d_gene: -; len: 16; v_gene: TRBV4-2; abundance: few; CDR3aa: CASSQEGDSYNSPLHF; CDR3nt: TGTGCCAGCAGCCAAGAGGGGGACTCCTATAATTCACCCCTCCACTTT
j_gene: TRBJ2-3; d_gene: TRBD2; len: 16; v_gene: TRBV12-3/TRBV12-4; abundance: few; CDR3aa: CASSPGLARPTDTQYF; CDR3nt: TGTGCCAGCAGTCCCGGACTAGCGCGCCCCACAGATACGCAGTATTTT
j_gene: TRBJ2-7; d_gene: TRBD2; len: 15; v_gene: TRBV7-9; abundance: few; CDR3aa: CASSPRRGGSYEQYF; CDR3nt: TGTGCCAGCAGCCCACGGCGGGGGGGGTCCTACGAGCAGTACTTC
j_gene: TRBJ1-5; d_gene: TRBD1; len: 16; v_gene: TRBV2; abundance: -; CDR3aa: CASSRIGQAANQPQHF; CDR3nt: TGTGCCAGCAGTCGGATCGGACAGGCTGCGAATCAGCCCCAGCATTTT
j_gene: TRBJ2-3; d_gene: TRBD2; len: 17; v_gene: TRBV4-2; abundance: few; CDR3aa: CASSPRRGLEKSDTQYF; CDR3nt: TGTGCCAGCAGCCCCAGACGGGGACTAGAAAAGTCAGATACGCAGTATTTT
j_gene: TRBJ2-5; d_gene: TRBD1; len: 15; v_gene: TRBV5-1; abundance: -; CDR3aa: CASNFMGQGKETQYF; CDR3nt: TGCGCCAGCAACTTCATGGGACAGGGAAAAGAGACCCAGTACTTC
j_gene: TRBJ1-4; d_gene: -; len: 15; v_gene: TRBV18; abundance: -; CDR3aa: CASSPKPGSYEKLFF; CDR3nt: TGTGCCAGCTCACCTAAACCGGGATCGTATGAAAAACTGTTTTTT
j_gene: TRBJ2-7; d_gene: -; len: 13; v_gene: TRBV6-6; abundance: -; CDR3aa: CASGPPGAHEQYF; CDR3nt: TGTGCCAGCGGGCCCCCGGGGGCACACGAGCAGTACTTC
j_gene: TRBJ1-2; d_gene: -; len: 15; v_gene: TRBV9; abundance: -; CDR3aa: CASSVEAVAYYGYTF; CDR3nt: TGTGCCAGCAGCGTAGAGGCGGTCGCGTACTATGGCTACACCTTC
j_gene: TRBJ2-1; d_gene: TRBD2; len: 15; v_gene: TRBV4-1; abundance: -; CDR3aa: CASSRGTSRGNEQFF; CDR3nt: TGCGCCAGCAGCCGGGGGACTAGCAGGGGAAATGAGCAGTTCTTC
j_gene: TRBJ2-3; d_gene: -; len: 17; v_gene: TRBV9; abundance: few; CDR3aa: CASSLRGAQGSADTQYF; CDR3nt: TGTGCCAGCAGCCTTAGAGGCGCTCAGGGGAGCGCAGATACGCAGTATTTT
j_gene: TRBJ2-3; d_gene: TRBD2; len: 15; v_gene: TRBV24-1; abundance: once; CDR3aa: CATSDLRREADTQYF; CDR3nt: TGTGCCACCAGTGATTTGCGACGGGAGGCAGATACGCAGTATTTT
j_gene: TRBJ2-3; d_gene: TRBD1; len: 17; v_gene: TRBV12-3/TRBV12-4; abundance: -; CDR3aa: CASSRAPPGQVADTQYF; CDR3nt: TGTGCCAGCAGCCGGGCCCCTCCGGGACAGGTGGCAGATACGCAGTATTTT
j_gene: TRBJ2-7; d_gene: TRBD1; len: 13; v_gene: TRBV5-1; abundance: -; CDR3aa: CASSFQGAHEQYF; CDR3nt: TGCGCCAGCAGCTTCCAGGGGGCCCACGAGCAGTACTTC
j_gene: TRBJ1-6; d_gene: TRBD1; len: 13; v_gene: TRBV29-1; abundance: few; CDR3aa: CSVTTGYDSPLHF; CDR3nt: TGCAGTGTTACGACAGGGTACGATTCACCCCTCCACTTT
j_gene: TRBJ2-3; d_gene: TRBD2; len: 15; v_gene: TRBV5-1; abundance: -; CDR3aa: CASSFFGGNTDTQYF; CDR3nt: TGCGCCAGCAGCTTTTTCGGGGGGAACACAGATACGCAGTATTTT
j_gene: TRBJ2-7; d_gene: -; len: 12; v_gene: TRBV3-1; abundance: -; CDR3aa: CASSQVGYEQYF; CDR3nt: TGTGCCAGCAGCCAAGTTGGGTACGAGCAGTACTTC
j_gene: TRBJ2-3; d_gene: TRBD1; len: 15; v_gene: TRBV5-1; abundance: -; CDR3aa: CASILGTANTDTQYF; CDR3nt: TGCGCCAGCATTCTAGGGACAGCCAACACAGATACGCAGTATTTT
j_gene: TRBJ1-5; d_gene: TRBD1; len: 14; v_gene: TRBV4-2; abundance: -; CDR3aa: CASSPRTGGHPQHF; CDR3nt: TGTGCCAGCAGCCCACGGACAGGGGGTCATCCCCAGCATTTT
j_gene: TRBJ2-1; d_gene: TRBD2; len: 14; v_gene: TRBV6-6; abundance: -; CDR3aa: CASAQASGYNEQFF; CDR3nt: TGTGCCAGCGCCCAGGCTAGCGGGTACAATGAGCAGTTCTTC
j_gene: TRBJ1-2; d_gene: TRBD1; len: 14; v_gene: TRBV6-6; abundance: -; CDR3aa: CASSRQGETYGYTF; CDR3nt: TGTGCCAGCAGCCGACAGGGTGAAACCTATGGCTACACCTTC
j_gene: TRBJ2-6; d_gene: -; len: 14; v_gene: TRBV12-3/TRBV12-4; abundance: few; CDR3aa: CASSLPGTFNVLTF; CDR3nt: TGTGCCAGCAGCCTTCCCGGGACATTCAACGTCCTGACTTTC
j_gene: TRBJ2-3; d_gene: -; len: 16; v_gene: TRBV2; abundance: -; CDR3aa: CASSESGIRSGDTQYF; CDR3nt: TGTGCCAGCAGTGAATCAGGGATCCGAAGCGGGGATACGCAGTATTTT